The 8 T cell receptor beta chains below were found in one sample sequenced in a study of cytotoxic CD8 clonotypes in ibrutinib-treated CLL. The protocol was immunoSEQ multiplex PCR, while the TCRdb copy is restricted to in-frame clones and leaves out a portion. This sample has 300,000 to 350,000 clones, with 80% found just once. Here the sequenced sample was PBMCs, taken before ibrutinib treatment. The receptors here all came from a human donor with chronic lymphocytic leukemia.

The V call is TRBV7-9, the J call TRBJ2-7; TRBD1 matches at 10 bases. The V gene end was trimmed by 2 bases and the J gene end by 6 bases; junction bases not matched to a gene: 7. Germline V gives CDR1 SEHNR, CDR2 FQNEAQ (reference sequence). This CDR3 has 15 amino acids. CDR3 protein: CASSLPRTGGIEQYF. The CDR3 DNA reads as TGTGCCAGCAGCTTACCCCGGACAGGGGGAATCGAGCAGTACTTC.

Here the CDR3 reads CASSYEYEQYF. For the CDR3, the DNA is TGTGCCAGCAGTTACGAATACGAGCAGTACTTC. The J gene is TRBJ2-7, the V gene TRBV6-4; no clear D gene. Deletions cut 5 bases from V and 4 bases from J, with 6 bases between. Germline CDR1 MRHNA, CDR2 SNTAGT. This CDR3 contains 11 residues.

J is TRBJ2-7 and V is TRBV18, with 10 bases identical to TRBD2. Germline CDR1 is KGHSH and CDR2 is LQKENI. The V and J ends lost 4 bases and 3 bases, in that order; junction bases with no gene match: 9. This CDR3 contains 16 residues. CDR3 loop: CASSRLAGVSFYEQYF. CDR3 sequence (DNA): TGTGCCAGCTCACGGCTAGCGGGAGTTAGTTTCTACGAGCAGTACTTC.

The DNA of the CDR3 is TGCAGCGTAAAATTGACAGGAGCCTTTGAAAAACTGTTTTTT. It translates to CSVKLTGAFEKLFF. V and J are TRBV29-1 and TRBJ1-4, with a tentative D call TRBD1 (6 bases). Trimming pared 6 bases from V and 7 bases from J, leaving 18 bases between. The germline gives CDR1 SQVTM, CDR2 ANQGSEA. This CDR3 is 14 amino acids long.

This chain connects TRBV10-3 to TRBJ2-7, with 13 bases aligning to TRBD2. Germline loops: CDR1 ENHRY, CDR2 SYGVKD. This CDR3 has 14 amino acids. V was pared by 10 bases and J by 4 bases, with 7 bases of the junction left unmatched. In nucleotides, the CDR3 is TGTGCCACCACCGGACTAGCGGGAGATTACGAGCAGTACTTC. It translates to CATTGLAGDYEQYF.

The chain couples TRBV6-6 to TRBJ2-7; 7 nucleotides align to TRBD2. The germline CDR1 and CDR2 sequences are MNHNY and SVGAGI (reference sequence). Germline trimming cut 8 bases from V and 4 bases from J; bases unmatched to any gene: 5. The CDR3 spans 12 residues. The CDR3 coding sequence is TGTGCCAGCGGGAGGGCCGTTTACGAGCAGTACTTC. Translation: CASGRAVYEQYF.

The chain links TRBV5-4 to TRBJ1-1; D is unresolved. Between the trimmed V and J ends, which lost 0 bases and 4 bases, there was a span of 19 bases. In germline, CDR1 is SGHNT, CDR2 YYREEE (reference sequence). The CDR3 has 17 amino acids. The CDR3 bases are TGTGCCAGCAGCTTGGTAGGAGCAGTGCGCGGTGTCACTGAAGCTTTCTTT. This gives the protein CASSLVGAVRGVTEAFF.

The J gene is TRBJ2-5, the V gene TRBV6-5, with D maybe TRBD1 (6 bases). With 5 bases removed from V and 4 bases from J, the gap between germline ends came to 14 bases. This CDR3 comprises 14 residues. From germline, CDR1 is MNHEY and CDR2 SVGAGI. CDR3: CASSRNRVSETQYF. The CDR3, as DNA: TGTGCCAGCAGTAGGAACAGGGTTTCAGAGACCCAGTACTTC.